The entry that follows covers one TCR beta chain sequence. The table lists this clonotype with many counts. Its antigen is still unknown. Nothing much larger sits one base from this clone, and base qualities are not available. Trimming removed 5 bases from V and 11 bases from J; the gene matches leave 7 bases unexplained. Counted from cysteine to phenylalanine, this CDR3 has 13 amino acids. The read is trimmed to its CDR3 DNA, 39 bases read in frame from base 1. CDR1 LGHDT and CDR2 YNNKEL were looked up in the germline V gene (reference sequence). TCRdb names Illumina HiSeq 2500 as the instrument used. Quantitative 5'-RACE with molecular barcodes was used to prepare TCR beta libraries. In the paper's pipeline: A new computational method, built on a probabilistic model of VDJ rearrangement, was used to identify disease-linked TCR variants. The raw public data were reprocessed by TCRdb itself: fastp quality trimming at Q25, MiXCR clonotype calling, in-frame beta chains only. Entries that share a CDR3 protein sequence are merged under the most common genes and DNA. The V and J calls shown here were made by TCRdb, not taken from the authors' results. For this sample the table gives under 300,000 distinct CDR3 sequences, of which approximately 20% were detected only once. The ten largest make up 25% to 40% of the sample.

This specimen belongs to a study of CD8 T cells in ankylosing spondylitis (dated by TCRdb to about 2017). Describing the broader study: To find TCR variants linked to disease, the study profiled T cell receptor beta repertoires in ankylosing spondylitis patients and healthy donors. The whole study cohort included under 140 healthy donors and over 20 ankylosing spondylitis patients. Peripheral blood was sampled, and synovial fluid was also collected from ankylosing spondylitis patients. The paper as a whole reports these results and caveats: Some of the motif variants had been reported before in the synovial fluid and blood of reactive arthritis patients, a finding that suggests common disease-initiation mechanisms. Blood from ankylosing spondylitis patients appeared to be characterized by a TCR beta motif composed of several highly homologous amino acid variants. The disease-linked clones were reported to be significantly enriched in matched synovial fluid samples from ankylosing spondylitis patients. The disease-linked clones showed a CD8+ phenotype and occurred at relatively low frequencies in peripheral blood.

This receptor was identified in a male donor with ankylosing spondylitis or in good health (not recorded which). The sample taken for sequencing was blood, either unsorted or a sorted T cell fraction (not recorded which). This chain joins TRBV3-1 to TRBJ1-5, and 9 bases in between align with TRBD1. The DNA reads TGTGCCAGCAGCGACGACAGGGGGAGGACCCAGCATTTT. This yields the protein CASSDDRGRTQHF.